This T cell receptor beta chain derives from a study of T cell responses to AZD1222 COVID-19 vaccine. Produced via immunoSEQ multiplex PCR; TCRdb's table is partial and in-frame only. This table holds roughly 100,000 clones, approximately 89% found once. V lost 1 base, J lost 8 bases, and 15 bases lay in between. In germline, CDR1 is MDHEN, CDR2 SYDVKM. The CDR3 covers 15 residues. The sample was peripheral blood, taken on day 0 of AZD1222 vaccination. The chain is built from TRBV28 and TRBJ1-5; D may be TRBD1 (6 bases). The source of this sequence is an adult in good health. The CDR3 coding sequence is TGTGCCAGCAGTTTATCTGGGGGCCAGGGGAAGCCCCAGCATTTT. Its protein is CASSLSGGQGKPQHF.